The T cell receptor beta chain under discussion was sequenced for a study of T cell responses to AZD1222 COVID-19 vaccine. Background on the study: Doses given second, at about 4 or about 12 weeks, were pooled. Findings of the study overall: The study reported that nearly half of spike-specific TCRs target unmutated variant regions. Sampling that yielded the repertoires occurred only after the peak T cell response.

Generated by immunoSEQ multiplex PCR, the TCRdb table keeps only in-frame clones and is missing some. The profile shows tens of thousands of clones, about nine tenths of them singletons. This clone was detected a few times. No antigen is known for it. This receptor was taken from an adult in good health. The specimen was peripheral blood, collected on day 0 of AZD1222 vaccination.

The CDR3 nucleotides read TGTGCCAGCAGTATAAGAGGGCAAGCAGGCAATCAGCCCCAGCATTTT. Translation: CASSIRGQAGNQPQHF. The V and J genes are TRBV6-6 and TRBJ1-5; D is uncertain. Germline V gene lookup returns CDR1 MNHNY and CDR2 SVGAGI (reference sequence). The CDR3 sequence is 16 residues long. With 5 bases removed from V and 2 bases from J, the gap between germline ends came to 16 bases.